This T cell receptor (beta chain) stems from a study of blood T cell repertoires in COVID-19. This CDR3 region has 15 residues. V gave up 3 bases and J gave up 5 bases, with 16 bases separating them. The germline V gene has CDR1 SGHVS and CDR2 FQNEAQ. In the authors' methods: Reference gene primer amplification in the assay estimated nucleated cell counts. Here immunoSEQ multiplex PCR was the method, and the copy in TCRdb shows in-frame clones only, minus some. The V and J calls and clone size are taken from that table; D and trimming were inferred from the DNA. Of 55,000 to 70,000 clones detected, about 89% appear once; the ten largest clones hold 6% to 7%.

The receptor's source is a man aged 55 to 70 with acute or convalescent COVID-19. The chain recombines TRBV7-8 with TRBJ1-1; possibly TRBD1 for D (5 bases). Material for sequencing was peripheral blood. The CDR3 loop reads CASSLQWGVETEAFF. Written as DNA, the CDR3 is TGTGCCAGCAGCTTGCAATGGGGGGTAGAGACTGAAGCTTTCTTT.